The 21 T cell receptor beta chains below come from one sample, sequenced in a study of cytomegalovirus exposure and HLA in healthy donors. 13 Jbeta primers and 60 Vbeta primers were used for the PCR. TCRdb keeps only in-frame clones here, not all; method: immunoSEQ multiplex PCR. The sample gives some 120,000 clones, approximately 80% of which show up once; around 1.8% is in the top ten. Sequencing was done on a sample of PBMCs. These receptors were taken from a man in his fifties or sixties in good health and CMV-seronegative.

The chain is built from TRBV6-6 and TRBJ1-2; D perhaps matches TRBD1 (5 bases). V dropped 0 bases and J dropped 8 bases, with 16 bases sitting between them. The germline gives CDR1 MNHNY, CDR2 SVGAGI (reference sequence). CDR3 size: 15 residues. In nucleotides, the CDR3 is TGTGCCAGCAGTTACTCTGTCTACTCTGGGGGGGGCTACACCTTC. It encodes CASSYSVYSGGGYTF.

The genes are TRBV7-9 and TRBJ1-1; no clear D gene. The CDR3 runs to 13 residues. Germline V gives CDR1 SEHNR, CDR2 FQNEAQ (reference sequence). The V gene lost 5 bases and the J gene lost 7 bases, with 14 bases spanning the gap. The CDR3 DNA reads TGTGCCAGCAGCAAAGACGGCGGCCGTGAAGCTTTCTTT. This translates into CASSKDGGREAFF.

The genes are TRBV7-9 and TRBJ1-1; no firm D call. Germline-derived CDR1 and CDR2 are SEHNR and FQNEAQ (reference sequence). The CDR3 has 12 residues. V was pared by 2 bases and J by 11 bases, with 12 bases between. The CDR3 DNA reads as TGTGCCAGCAGCTTATTAAACAGCGGGGCTTTCTTT. Translating it yields CASSLLNSGAFF.

This chain connects TRBV28 to TRBJ1-2; D perhaps matches TRBD1 (5 bases). The germline V gene encodes CDR1 MDHEN and CDR2 SYDVKM. This CDR3 spans 15 amino acids. The V end was cut by 3 bases, the J end by 4 bases, with 15 bases between. CDR3 DNA sequence: TGTGCCAGCAGTTTGGGGCAGGCCCTTTCCTATGGCTACACCTTC. It is translated as CASSLGQALSYGYTF.

On this clone itself: One end of the junction fails to match germline, which may point to a read error. The rearrangement joins TRBV30 to TRBJ1-2; perhaps TRBD1 as D (5 bases). This CDR3 has 11 residues. Germline CDR1 and CDR2: GTSNPN and SVGIG (reference sequence). The CDR3 bases are TGTGCCTGGACCCTCGGAGGGGAAACAAACTTC. Protein sequence: CAWTLGGETNF.

This clone was found a few times. The chain combines TRBV4-2 with TRBJ2-5; 7 bases agree with TRBD1. The germline V gene encodes CDR1 LGHNA and CDR2 YNFKEQ. The CDR3 length is 15 residues. Unmatched junction bases numbered 10, after V lost 0 bases and J lost 9 bases. Written as DNA, the CDR3 is TGTGCCAGCAGCCAAGAATTGGGACAGAAAAGGGCCCAGTACTTC. It is translated as CASSQELGQKRAQYF.

The genes are TRBV7-2 and TRBJ1-2; D gene uncertain. V was cut by 4 bases and J by 5 bases, with 11 bases left in between. Germline V gives CDR1 SGHTA, CDR2 FQGNSA. This CDR3 comprises 13 residues. For the CDR3, the DNA is TGTGCCAGCAGCTCCGCCTCGGGGTATGGCTACACCTTC. This codes for CASSSASGYGYTF.

This clone was observed once. This chain links TRBV11-2 with TRBJ2-5; the D is unclear. Between the trimmed V and J ends, which lost 4 bases and 2 bases, there was a span of 11 bases. CDR3 size: 14 residues. Germline loops: CDR1 SGHAT, CDR2 FQNNGV. The CDR3, as DNA: TGTGCCAGCAGCTACACCCTCTCTCAAGAGACCCAGTACTTC. This encodes CASSYTLSQETQYF.

This rearrangement joins TRBV7-8 to TRBJ2-7; weak D call: TRBD1 (5 bases). Trimming stripped 5 bases from V and 1 base from J, with 12 bases between. The CDR3 is 14 amino acids. Germline V CDR1 and CDR2: SGHVS, FQNEAQ. The DNA of the CDR3 is TGTGCCAGCAGCGTCGGACGGACATCCTACGAGCAGTACTTC. Translation gives CASSVGRTSYEQYF.

The V and J genes are TRBV5-4 and TRBJ2-7; D is perhaps TRBD2 (5 bases). V lost 4 bases to trimming and J lost 6 bases, with 20 bases between them. Germline-derived CDR1 and CDR2 are SGHNT and YYREEE (reference sequence). The CDR3 spans 15 residues. This chain's CDR3 is CASSPARPLEREQYF. For the CDR3, the DNA is TGTGCCAGCAGCCCGGCTCGACCACTAGAACGCGAGCAGTACTTC.

The V gene is TRBV5-1, the J gene TRBJ1-2, with 8 positions matching TRBD1. Losses at the gene ends were 4 bases for V and 0 bases for J; bases not matched to a gene: 5. The CDR3 length is 15 residues. Germline CDR1 and CDR2: SGHRS and YFSETQ. CDR3 sequence (DNA): TGCGCCAGCAGCATCCGACAGGGGTCTAACTATGGCTACACCTTC. Protein: CASSIRQGSNYGYTF.

This clone was found once. The gene calls are TRBV5-6 and TRBJ1-1; weak D call: TRBD1 (5 bases). V was pared by 2 bases and J by 4 bases, with 15 bases between. Germline values: CDR1 SGHDT, CDR2 YYEEEE. CDR3 length equals 15 residues. The CDR3 DNA follows: TGTGCCAGCAGCTTCGGCAGCCTTAGGGGCACTGAAGCTTTCTTT. This translates into CASSFGSLRGTEAFF.

This sequence joins TRBV10-3 and TRBJ2-5; no firm D call. The germline CDR1 and CDR2 sequences are ENHRY and SYGVKD. This CDR3 spans 13 amino acids. V lost 2 bases and J 3 bases, leaving 7 bases between the germline ends. CDR3: CAISERIEETQYF. The CDR3 DNA is TGTGCCATCAGTGAGAGAATAGAAGAGACCCAGTACTTC.

Worth noting for this clone: The identical CDR3 is also encoded by other nucleotide sequences in the sample. CDR3 in amino acids: CASSLGRTGDYGYTF. DNA of the CDR3: TGTGCCAGCAGCTTGGGGCGGACAGGGGACTATGGCTACACCTTC. This chain links TRBV5-4 with TRBJ1-2; 9 bases are a match to TRBD1. CDR1 and CDR2 from the germline V gene are SGHNT and YYREEE (reference sequence). CDR3 length equals 15 residues. Trimming cost V 0 bases and J 3 bases; bases outside gene matches: 3.

The V call is TRBV4-2, the J call TRBJ2-5; possibly TRBD2 for D (6 bases). The CDR3 loop spans 15 amino acids. Trimming pared 2 bases from V and 6 bases from J, leaving 16 bases between. The germline V gene has CDR1 LGHNA and CDR2 YNFKEQ. CDR3 sequence (DNA): TGTGCCAGCAGCCAACCGTTGGGGGGTTCAAAGACCCAGTACTTC. Translated, it gives CASSQPLGGSKTQYF.

This clone has a handful of counts. This chain joins TRBV28 and TRBJ2-3; the D is unclear. V lost 4 bases to trimming and J lost 4 bases, with 15 bases between them. This CDR3 region has 15 residues. The V gene's germline CDR1 is MDHEN and CDR2 SYDVKM. The CDR3 region has the DNA TGTGCCAGCAGTTCCGCCTCAGAAATTTCAGATACGCAGTATTTT. It specifies CASSSASEISDTQYF.

The rearrangement uses TRBV28 and TRBJ1-2, with no clear D. This CDR3 region has 12 residues. The germline V gene encodes CDR1 MDHEN and CDR2 SYDVKM. The V and J ends lost 6 bases and 4 bases respectively, with 9 bases between them. CDR3 nucleotides: TGTGCCAGCAGCCCGGGAGGCTATGGCTACACCTTC. Amino acids: CASSPGGYGYTF.

The chain uses TRBV10-2 and TRBJ1-3; D possibly corresponds to TRBD1 (6 bases). The germline V and J ends were trimmed by 3 bases and 2 bases, with 14 bases remaining between them. CDR1 WSHSY and CDR2 SAAADI come from the germline V gene. The CDR3 sequence is 16 residues long. For the CDR3, the DNA is TGCGCCAGCAGTGATTCCCCGGACAGAACTGGAAACACCATATATTTT. Its translation: CASSDSPDRTGNTIYF.

The rearrangement uses TRBV9 and TRBJ2-1; weak D call: TRBD2 (5 bases). Germline V lookup: CDR1 SGDLS, CDR2 YYNGEE. Trimming stripped 3 bases from V and 7 bases from J, with 14 bases between. The CDR3 totals 14 residues. The DNA of the CDR3 is TGTGCCAGCAGCGGACCGCGGGTACCGAATGAGCAGTTCTTC. This sequence encodes CASSGPRVPNEQFF.

The CDR3 sequence is CASSPRLESQETQYF. CDR3 nucleotides: TGTGCCAGCAGCCCCCGTTTGGAGTCCCAAGAGACCCAGTACTTC. The chain is built from TRBV7-7 and TRBJ2-5; D not certain. Germline V CDR1 and CDR2: SSHAT, FNYEAQ (reference sequence). Trimming took 5 bases from V and 1 from J, leaving 14 bases between them. CDR3 length: 15 residues. Drawing the rest from reference TRBV7-7 and TRBJ2-5, the complete variable domain is GAGVSQSPRYKVTKRGQDVTLRCDPISSHATLYWYQQALGQGPEFLTYFNYEAQPDKSGLPSDRFSAERPEGSISTLTIQRTEQRDSAMYRCASSPRLESQETQYFGPGTRLLVL.

V and J are TRBV6-5 and TRBJ2-5, with a weak D call TRBD2 (5 bases). CDR1 MNHEY and CDR2 SVGAGI come from the germline V gene. The ends were cut back, 5 bases at V and 3 bases at J, with 13 bases in the middle. The CDR3 has 14 amino acids. The CDR3 nucleotides are TGTGCCAGCAGTGGGTCGCGGGCTGAAGAGACCCAGTACTTC. This gives the protein CASSGSRAEETQYF.